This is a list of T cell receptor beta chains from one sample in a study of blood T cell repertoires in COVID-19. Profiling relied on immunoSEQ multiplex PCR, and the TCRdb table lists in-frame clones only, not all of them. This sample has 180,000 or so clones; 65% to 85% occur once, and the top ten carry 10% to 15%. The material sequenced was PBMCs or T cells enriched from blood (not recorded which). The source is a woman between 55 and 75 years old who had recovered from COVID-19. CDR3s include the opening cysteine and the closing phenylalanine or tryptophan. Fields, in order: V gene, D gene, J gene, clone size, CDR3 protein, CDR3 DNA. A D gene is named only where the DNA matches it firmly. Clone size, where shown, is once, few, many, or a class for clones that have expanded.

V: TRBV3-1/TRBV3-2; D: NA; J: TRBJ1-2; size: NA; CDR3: CASSAMGAGGYTF; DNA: TGTGCCAGCAGCGCCATGGGGGCTGGGGGCTACACCTTC
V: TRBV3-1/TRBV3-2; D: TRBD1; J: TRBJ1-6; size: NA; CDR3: CASSQGQGPYSPLHF; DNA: TGTGCCAGCAGTCAGGGACAGGGCCCTTATTCACCCCTCCACTTT
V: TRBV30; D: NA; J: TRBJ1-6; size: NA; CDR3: CAWSVLQVLHF; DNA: TGTGCCTGGAGTGTACTACAGGTCCTCCACTTT
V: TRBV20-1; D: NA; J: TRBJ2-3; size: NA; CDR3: CSALSNTQYF; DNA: TGCAGTGCCCTTAGTAATACGCAGTATTTT
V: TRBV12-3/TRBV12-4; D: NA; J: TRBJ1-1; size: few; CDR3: CASSLKPTTEAFF; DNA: TGTGCCAGCAGTTTAAAGCCCACGACTGAAGCTTTCTTT
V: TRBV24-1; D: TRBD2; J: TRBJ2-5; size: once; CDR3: CATSDPTSGGQETQYF; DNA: TGTGCCACCAGTGACCCGACTAGCGGGGGACAAGAGACCCAGTACTTC
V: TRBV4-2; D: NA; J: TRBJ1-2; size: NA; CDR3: CASSPGQRHYGYTF; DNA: TGTGCCAGCAGCCCCGGACAGAGACACTATGGCTACACCTTC
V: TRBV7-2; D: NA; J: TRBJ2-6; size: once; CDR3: CASSLWGAGANVLTF; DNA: TGTGCCAGCAGCTTATGGGGGGCTGGGGCCAACGTCCTGACTTTC
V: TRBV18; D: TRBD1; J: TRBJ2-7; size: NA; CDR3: CASSGTGAYEQYF; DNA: TGTGCCAGTTCCGGGACAGGGGCCTACGAGCAGTACTTC
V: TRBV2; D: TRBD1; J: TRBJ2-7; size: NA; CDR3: CASKGTGISYEQYF; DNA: TGTGCCAGCAAGGGGACAGGGATCTCCTACGAGCAGTACTTC
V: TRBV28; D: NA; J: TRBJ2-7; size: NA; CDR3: CASSLQGGIYEQYF; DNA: TGTGCCAGCAGTTTGCAGGGGGGTATCTACGAGCAGTACTTC
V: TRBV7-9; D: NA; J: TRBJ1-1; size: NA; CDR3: CASSPTLGQNTEAFF; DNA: TGTGCCAGCAGCCCTACCTTAGGACAGAACACTGAAGCTTTCTTT
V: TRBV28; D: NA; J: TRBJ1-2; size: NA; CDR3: CASSLQVTNYGYTF; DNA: TGTGCCAGCAGTTTACAGGTTACCAACTATGGCTACACCTTC
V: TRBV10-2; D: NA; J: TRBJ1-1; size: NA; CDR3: CASSDLHDTEAFF; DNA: TGCGCCAGCAGCGACTTACACGACACTGAAGCTTTCTTT
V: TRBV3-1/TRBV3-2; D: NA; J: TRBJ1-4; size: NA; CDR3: CASSQPGTLEKLFF; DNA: TGTGCCAGCAGCCAACCCGGGACACTAGAAAAACTGTTTTTT
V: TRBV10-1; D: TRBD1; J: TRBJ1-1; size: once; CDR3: CASSPPGQGSEAFF; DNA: TGCGCCAGCAGTCCACCGGGACAGGGCTCCGAAGCTTTCTTT
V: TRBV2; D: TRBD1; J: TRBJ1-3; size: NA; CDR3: CASIDRGQISGNTIYF; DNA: TGTGCCAGCATAGACAGGGGGCAAATCTCTGGAAACACCATATATTTT
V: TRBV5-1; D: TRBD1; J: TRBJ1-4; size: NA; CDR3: CASSLWGQGADEKLFF; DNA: TGCGCCAGCAGCTTGTGGGGACAGGGGGCTGACGAAAAACTGTTTTTT
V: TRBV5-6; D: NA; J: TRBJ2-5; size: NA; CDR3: CASSVKETQYF; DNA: TGTGCCAGCAGCGTAAAAGAGACCCAGTACTTC
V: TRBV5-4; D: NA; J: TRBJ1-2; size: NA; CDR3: CASRQITNYGYTF; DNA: TGTGCCAGCAGACAAATTACTAACTATGGCTACACCTTC
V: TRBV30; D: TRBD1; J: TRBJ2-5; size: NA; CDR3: CAWRTGGVRETQYF; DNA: TGTGCCTGGAGGACAGGGGGTGTGCGAGAGACCCAGTACTTC
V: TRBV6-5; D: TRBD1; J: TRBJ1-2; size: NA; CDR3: CASRETGGNGYTF; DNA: TGTGCCAGCAGAGAGACAGGGGGGAATGGCTACACCTTC
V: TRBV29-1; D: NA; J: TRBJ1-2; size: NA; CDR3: CSVQGPLDYGYTF; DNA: TGCAGCGTTCAGGGCCCGCTGGACTATGGCTACACCTTC
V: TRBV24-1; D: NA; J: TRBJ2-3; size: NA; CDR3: CATSDARADTQYF; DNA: TGTGCCACCAGTGATGCTCGCGCAGATACGCAGTATTTT